The clone carrying this TCR beta chain was detected ten times or more. The data stem from a study of blood T cell repertoires in COVID-19. Germline V lookup: CDR1 DFQATT, CDR2 SNEGSKA (reference sequence). The ends were cut back, 3 bases at V and 13 bases at J, with 14 bases in the middle. This CDR3 region has 11 residues. This table comes from immunoSEQ multiplex PCR, and its TCRdb copy is limited to in-frame clones, with some not included. The table shows over 75,000 clones, with approximately 80% occurring only once. The sequenced sample was peripheral blood. The clonotype originates from a man aged 65 to 85 with acute or convalescent COVID-19. The gene calls are TRBV20-1 and TRBJ2-3, with a tentative D call TRBD1 (7 bases). In nucleotides, the CDR3 is TGCAGTGCTAGCCAGGGGGGATCGGAGTATTTT. Its protein product is CSASQGGSEYF.